This note documents a single T cell receptor (beta chain) sequence. No antigen is known for it. The data were taken from a study of T cell responses to AZD1222 COVID-19 vaccine. Findings of the study overall: Receipt of two AZD1222 doses was followed by a rise in Spike-specific TCR breadth and depth.

Sequenced by immunoSEQ multiplex PCR; TCRdb stores in-frame clones only, minus some. Among 75,000 to 95,000 clones, approximately 89% were seen once, and the ten largest hold about 5%. The clonotype originates from an adult who received the AZD1222 COVID-19 vaccine. The sample was peripheral blood, taken 28 days after the second AZD1222 dose.

The CDR3 loop reads CASSLVGDRFYEQYF. In DNA, the CDR3 is TGTGCCAGCAGCTTAGTCGGGGACAGATTCTACGAGCAGTACTTC. The V call is TRBV11-2, the J call TRBJ2-7; 7 bases match TRBD1. This CDR3 has 15 residues. With V trimmed by 1 base and J by 3 bases, 6 bases remained unmatched. The V gene's germline CDR1 is SGHAT and CDR2 FQNNGV.